This T cell receptor (beta chain) was identified in a study of PD-L1 blockade in urothelial cancer (dated by TCRdb to 2016 to 2017). For the study in its entirety: All patients started therapy in the mid-2010s and received atezolizumab 1,200 mg intravenously every 3 weeks. About 85% of the 29 patients were males with bladder-origin urothelial cancer, and about 65% of the 29 reported a prior smoking history. An ECOG performance status of 0 or 1 was recorded for the patients, and 0 to 3 prior chemotherapy regimens had been received by the patients. Blood samples were analyzed 3 weeks after the start of treatment (second dose) and 6 weeks after the start of treatment. A median of about 150,000 T cells and approximately 83,000 unique TCRs was obtained from blood samples, and a median clonality of approximately 0.08 was observed. The study, an exploratory multi-omic analysis, examined somatic, immune and clinical correlates of response to PD-L1 blockade with atezolizumab in urothelial cancer. Pretreatment tumor samples and matched peripheral blood, collected serially before and after atezolizumab treatment, underwent TCR sequencing. Durable clinical benefit meant progression-free survival longer than 6 months, and TCR features were also tested against progression-free and overall survival. In the same patients, pretreatment tumors underwent whole exome sequencing and RNA sequencing in addition to TCR sequencing. Fewer than ten patients reached durable clinical benefit, while 15 to 25 patients did not. Approximately 29 patients had pretreatment blood TCR-seq, roughly 25 had at least one posttreatment blood collection, and roughly 25 had tumor TCR-seq.

This clone was seen only once. Its binding antigen is unknown. No base quality values were provided; no much bigger clone lies one nucleotide off. What the authors observed across the whole study: At 3 weeks after the start of treatment, tumor-associated TCR clones in peripheral blood had expanded more in patients with durable benefit (n ≈ 20, p = 0.022). Small sample size (n of about 30) and many exploratory analyses mean the results are intended to be hypothesis-generating. Improved progression-free and overall survival was found to be associated with pretreatment peripheral blood TCR clonality below the median.

Synthetic TCR analog templates were spiked into each PCR so that absolute template abundance could be estimated from read counts. The immunoSEQ assay was used to amplify TCRbeta CDR3 regions from genomic DNA with bias-controlled V and J gene primers. Rearranged TCRbeta segments were sequenced at approximately 20X coverage. As for how the authors treated the data: Sequencing errors were corrected by clustering and CDR3s were annotated against IMGT to assign V, D and J genes. Downstream analyses used only productive TCRbeta rearrangements, leaving out any out-of-frame or stop-codon sequences. To compute clonality, Shannon entropy was normalized by the log of the number of unique productive sequences and then subtracted from one. Fisher's exact test with Benjamini-Hochberg correction, using a cutoff of adjusted p below 0.01, was how clones that differed between time points or between blood and tumor were identified. Held by TCRdb, this immuneACCESS table contains in-frame sequences only and omits some clones. Under half of the omission traces to an unresolved V gene where checked; the cause of the rest is unknown. That table gives V, J and clone size, and the DNA gave D and trimming. This sample is represented by tens of thousands of clones; 90% of them were singletons. The ten largest clonotypes hold 1.5% to 2% of the sample.

The time point label here, explained by the study, means: pretreatment peripheral blood. The cohort included some 30 patients with locally advanced or metastatic urothelial carcinoma who were treated at Memorial Sloan Kettering on a trial protocol. Peripheral blood mononuclear cells were collected from each patient pretreatment and during treatment, giving between 1 and 8 total time points per patient. The Qiagen DNeasy Blood extraction kit was used to purify genomic DNA from total PBMCs and tumor samples. PBMCs were collected pretreatment and during treatment, and were isolated and stored as previously described. The CDR3 runs 14 residues from the cysteine to the phenylalanine. Left in the record is the CDR3 DNA by itself, 42 bases read in frame from the first base. CDR1 and CDR2 are read off the germline V gene (reference sequence) as SGHNT and YYREEE. The V end loses 4 bases and the J end loses 5 bases, and a stretch of 15 bases separates them.

The source was PBMCs, collected around atezolizumab (anti-PD-L1) treatment. This clonotype originated in a man aged 55 to 69 with urothelial cancer. The sequence is built from TRBV5-4 and TRBJ2-5, and the D gene may be TRBD2, 5 bases matching. The CDR3 reads CASSPSGGVETQYF. The DNA is as follows: TGTGCCAGCAGCCCAAGCGGTGGGGTGGAGACCCAGTACTTC.